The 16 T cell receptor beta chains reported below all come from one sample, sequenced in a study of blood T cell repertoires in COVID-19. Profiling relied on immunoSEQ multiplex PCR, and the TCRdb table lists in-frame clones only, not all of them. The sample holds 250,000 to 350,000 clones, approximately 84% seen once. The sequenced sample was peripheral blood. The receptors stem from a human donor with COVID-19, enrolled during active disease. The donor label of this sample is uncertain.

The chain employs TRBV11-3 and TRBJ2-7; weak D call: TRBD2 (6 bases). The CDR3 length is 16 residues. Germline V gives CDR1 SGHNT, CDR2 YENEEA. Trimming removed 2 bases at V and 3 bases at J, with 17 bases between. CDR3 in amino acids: CASSLPPLSSVYEQYF. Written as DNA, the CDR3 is TGTGCCAGCAGCTTACCTCCCCTCTCTAGCGTCTACGAGCAGTACTTC. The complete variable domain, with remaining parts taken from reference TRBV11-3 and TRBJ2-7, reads EAGVVQSPRYKIIEKKQPVAFWCNPISGHNTLYWYLQNLGQGPELLIRYENEEAVDDSQLPKDRFSAERLKGVDSTLKIQPAELGDSAVYLCASSLPPLSSVYEQYFGPGTRLTVT.

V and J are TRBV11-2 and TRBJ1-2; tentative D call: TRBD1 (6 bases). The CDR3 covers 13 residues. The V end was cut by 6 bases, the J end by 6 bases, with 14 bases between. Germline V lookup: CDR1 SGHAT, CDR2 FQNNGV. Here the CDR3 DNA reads TGTGCCAGCAGGTTCGTCCAGGGGCATGGCTACACCTTC. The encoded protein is CASRFVQGHGYTF.

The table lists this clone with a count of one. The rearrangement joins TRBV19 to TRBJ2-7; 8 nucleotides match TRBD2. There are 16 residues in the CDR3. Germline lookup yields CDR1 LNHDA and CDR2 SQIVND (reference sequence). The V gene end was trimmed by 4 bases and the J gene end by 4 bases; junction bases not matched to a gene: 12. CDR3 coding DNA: TGTGCCAGTAGTAGGGCGACTAGCGACCGACCATACGAGCAGTACTTC. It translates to CASSRATSDRPYEQYF.

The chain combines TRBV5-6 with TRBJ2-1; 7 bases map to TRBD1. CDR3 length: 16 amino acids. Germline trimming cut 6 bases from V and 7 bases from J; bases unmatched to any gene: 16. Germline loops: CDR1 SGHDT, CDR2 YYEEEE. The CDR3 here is CASTFGTGQVDNEQFF. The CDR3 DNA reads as TGTGCCAGCACCTTTGGGACCGGACAGGTGGATAATGAGCAGTTCTTC.

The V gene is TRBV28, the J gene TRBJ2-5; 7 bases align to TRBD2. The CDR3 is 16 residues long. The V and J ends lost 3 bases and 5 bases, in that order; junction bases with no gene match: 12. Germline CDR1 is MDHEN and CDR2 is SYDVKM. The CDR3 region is CASSLWSSGTRETQYF. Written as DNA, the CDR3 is TGTGCCAGCAGTTTGTGGTCTAGCGGAACGAGGGAGACCCAGTACTTC.

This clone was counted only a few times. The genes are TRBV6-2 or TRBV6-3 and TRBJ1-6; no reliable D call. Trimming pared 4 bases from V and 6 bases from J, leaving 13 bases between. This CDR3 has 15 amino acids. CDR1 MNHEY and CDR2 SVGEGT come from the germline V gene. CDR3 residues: CASSFEPRINSPLHF. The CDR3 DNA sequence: TGTGCCAGCAGTTTCGAGCCCAGGATTAATTCACCCCTCCACTTT.

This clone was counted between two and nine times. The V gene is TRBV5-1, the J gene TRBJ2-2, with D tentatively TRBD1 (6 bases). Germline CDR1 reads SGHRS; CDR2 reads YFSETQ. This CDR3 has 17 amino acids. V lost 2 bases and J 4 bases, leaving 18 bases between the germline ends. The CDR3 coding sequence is TGCGCCAGCAGCTTCGGAACCAACAGGGCGGGCACCGGGGAGCTGTTTTTT. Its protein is CASSFGTNRAGTGELFF.

CDR3: CAISEGTALYNEQFF. For the CDR3, the DNA is TGTGCCATTAGCGAGGGGACAGCGCTATACAATGAGCAGTTCTTC. The chain employs TRBV19 and TRBJ2-1, with 7 positions matching TRBD1. The CDR3 consists of 15 residues. Germline assignment: CDR1 LNHDA and CDR2 SQIVND (reference sequence). J lost 4 bases, V lost 10 bases, and 13 bases had no gene match.

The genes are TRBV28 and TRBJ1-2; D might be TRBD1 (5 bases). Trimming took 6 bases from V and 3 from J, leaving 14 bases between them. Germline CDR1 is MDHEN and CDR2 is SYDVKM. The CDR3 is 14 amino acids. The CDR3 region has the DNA TGTGCCAGCAGGTTGGGGGGGGTTGACTATGGCTACACCTTC. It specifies CASRLGGVDYGYTF.

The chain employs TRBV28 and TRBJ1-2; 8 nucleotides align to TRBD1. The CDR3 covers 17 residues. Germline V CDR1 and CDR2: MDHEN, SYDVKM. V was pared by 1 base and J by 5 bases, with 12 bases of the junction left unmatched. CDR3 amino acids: CASSLFGQGSGQYGYTF. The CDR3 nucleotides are TGTGCCAGCAGTTTATTTGGACAGGGCTCCGGACAATATGGCTACACCTTC.

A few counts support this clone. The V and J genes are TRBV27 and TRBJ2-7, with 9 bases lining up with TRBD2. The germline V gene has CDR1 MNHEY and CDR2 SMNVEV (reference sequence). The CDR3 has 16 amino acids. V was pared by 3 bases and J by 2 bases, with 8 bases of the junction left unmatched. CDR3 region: CASSFSTSGHAYEQYF. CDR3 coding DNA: TGTGCCAGCAGTTTCTCGACTAGCGGACATGCCTACGAGCAGTACTTC.

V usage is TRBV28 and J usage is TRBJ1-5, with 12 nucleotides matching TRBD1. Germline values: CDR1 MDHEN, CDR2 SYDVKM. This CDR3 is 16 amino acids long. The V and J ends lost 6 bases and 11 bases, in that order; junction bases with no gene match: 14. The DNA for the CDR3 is TGTGCCAGCAGATCCCGGGACAGGGGGCGAGTAGAAGCCCAGCATTTT. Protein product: CASRSRDRGRVEAQHF.

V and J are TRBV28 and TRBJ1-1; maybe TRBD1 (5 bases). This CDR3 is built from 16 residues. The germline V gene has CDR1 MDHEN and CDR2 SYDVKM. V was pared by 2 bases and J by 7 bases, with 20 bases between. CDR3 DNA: TGTGCCAGCAGTTTAATCGGTGTGGGGGGTCGGGGTGAAGCTTTCTTT. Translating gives CASSLIGVGGRGEAFF.

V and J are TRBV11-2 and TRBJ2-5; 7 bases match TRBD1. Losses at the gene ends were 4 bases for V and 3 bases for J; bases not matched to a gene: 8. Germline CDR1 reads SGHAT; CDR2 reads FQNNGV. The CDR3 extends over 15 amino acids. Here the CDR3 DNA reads TGTGCCAGCAGCTGGGGACAGACCACTGAAGAGACCCAGTACTTC. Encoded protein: CASSWGQTTEETQYF.

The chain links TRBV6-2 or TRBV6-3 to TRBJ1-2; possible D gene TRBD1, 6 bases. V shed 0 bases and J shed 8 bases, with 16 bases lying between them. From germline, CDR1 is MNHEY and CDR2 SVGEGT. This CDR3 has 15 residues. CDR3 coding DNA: TGTGCCAGCAGTTACTCGGCAGGGGCCCTCGACGGCTACACCTTC. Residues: CASSYSAGALDGYTF.

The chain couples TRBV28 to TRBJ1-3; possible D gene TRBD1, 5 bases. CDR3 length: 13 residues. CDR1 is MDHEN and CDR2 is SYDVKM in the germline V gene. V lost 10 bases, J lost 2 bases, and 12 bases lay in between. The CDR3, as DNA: TGTGCCACCACAGGTGGACCTGGAAACACCATATATTTT. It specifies CATTGGPGNTIYF.